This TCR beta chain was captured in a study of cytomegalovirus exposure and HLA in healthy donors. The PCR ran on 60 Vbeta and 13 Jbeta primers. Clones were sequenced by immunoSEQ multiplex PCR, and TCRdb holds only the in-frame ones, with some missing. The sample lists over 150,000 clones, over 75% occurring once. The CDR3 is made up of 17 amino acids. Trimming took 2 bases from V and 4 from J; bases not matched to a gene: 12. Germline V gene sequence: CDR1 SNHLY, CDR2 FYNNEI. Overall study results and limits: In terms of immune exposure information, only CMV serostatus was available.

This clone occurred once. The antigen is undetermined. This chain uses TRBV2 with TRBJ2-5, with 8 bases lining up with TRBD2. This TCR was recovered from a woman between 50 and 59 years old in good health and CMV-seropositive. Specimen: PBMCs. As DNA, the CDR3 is TGTGCCAGCAGTGAATCCCCGGGACTAGTAGTTCGAGAGACCCAGTACTTC. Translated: CASSESPGLVVRETQYF. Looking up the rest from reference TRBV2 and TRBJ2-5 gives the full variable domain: EPEVTQTPSHQVTQMGQEVILRCVPISNHLYFYWYRQILGQKVEFLVSFYNNEISEKSEIFDDQFSVERPDGSNFTLKIRSTKLEDSAMYFCASSESPGLVVRETQYFGPGTRLLVL.